Many counts were recorded for the clone carrying this T cell receptor (beta chain). Its antigen is not known. Authors of the study amplified TCR beta CDR3 regions from RNA transcripts. RT-PCR in the first round (using the HTBI primer set) targeted the TCR CDR3. TCRdb reanalysed the multiplex PCR reads using MiXCR and keeps one entry per CDR3 protein. The table has approximately 490,000 distinct CDR3 sequences, roughly 23% seen once. This specimen comes from a study of T cells in Graves' hyperthyroidism and ophthalmopathy. Germline-derived CDR1 and CDR2 are MDHEN and SYDVKM. V was cut by 4 bases and J by 10 bases, with 13 bases left in between. The CDR3 has 12 residues. General study points: In validation, the model predicted ophthalmopathy. These predictions came a median approximately six months before onset. Ophthalmopathy was distinguished from stable hyperthyroidism by 13 V-J signatures.

Sequences were obtained from blood. This chain joins TRBV28 and TRBJ1-1; the D gene is possibly TRBD1 (5 bases). This sequence was found in a woman in her seventies with Graves' ophthalmopathy. The CDR3 is CASSWTQLGAFF. The CDR3, as DNA: TGTGCCAGCAGTTGGACACAGTTGGGAGCTTTCTTT.